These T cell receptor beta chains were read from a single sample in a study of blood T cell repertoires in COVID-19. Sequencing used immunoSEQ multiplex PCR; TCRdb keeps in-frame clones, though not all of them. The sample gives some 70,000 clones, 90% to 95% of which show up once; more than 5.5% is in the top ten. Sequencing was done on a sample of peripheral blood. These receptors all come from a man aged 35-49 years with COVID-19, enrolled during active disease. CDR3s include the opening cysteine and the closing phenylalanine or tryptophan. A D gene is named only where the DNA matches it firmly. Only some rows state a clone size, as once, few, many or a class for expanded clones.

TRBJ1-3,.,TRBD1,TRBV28,CASTSGTGVGTIYF,TGTGCCAGCACCTCCGGGACAGGAGTGGGCACCATATATTTT
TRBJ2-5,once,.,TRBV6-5,CASKGITHQEETQYF,TGTGCCAGCAAGGGGATTACCCACCAAGAGGAGACCCAGTACTTC
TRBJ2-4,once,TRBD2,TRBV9,CASSVGGLENIQYF,TGTGCCAGCAGCGTAGGAGGACTAGAAAACATTCAGTACTTC
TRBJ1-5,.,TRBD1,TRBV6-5,CASSKTGNQPQHF,TGTGCCAGCAGTAAGACAGGGAATCAGCCCCAGCATTTT
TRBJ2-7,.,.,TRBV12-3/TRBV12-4,CASMDGTYEQYF,TGTGCCAGCATGGACGGGACCTACGAGCAGTACTTC
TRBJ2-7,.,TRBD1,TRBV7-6,CASSLGQGRNYEQYF,TGTGCCAGCAGCCTGGGACAGGGAAGAAACTACGAGCAGTACTTC
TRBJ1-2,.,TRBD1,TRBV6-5,CASSLQGDPSGYTF,TGTGCCAGCAGTTTACAGGGGGATCCGAGTGGCTACACCTTC
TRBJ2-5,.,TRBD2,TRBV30,CAWTPLGRGGAETQYF,TGTGCCTGGACCCCCTTGGGGCGGGGGGGCGCAGAGACCCAGTACTTC
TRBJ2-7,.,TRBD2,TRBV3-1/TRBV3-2,CASSPSSGGGHEQYF,TGTGCCAGCAGCCCCTCCAGCGGGGGGGGTCACGAGCAGTACTTC
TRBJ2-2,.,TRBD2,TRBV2,CASRSTSGPNTGELFF,TGTGCCAGCAGAAGCACTAGCGGCCCGAACACCGGGGAGCTGTTTTTT
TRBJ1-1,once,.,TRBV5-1,CASTERAGQQEAFF,TGCGCCAGCACCGAACGGGCCGGACAGCAGGAAGCTTTCTTT
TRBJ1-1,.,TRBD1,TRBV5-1,CASSGRGQINTEAFF,TGCGCCAGCAGCGGACGGGGACAGATTAACACTGAAGCTTTCTTT
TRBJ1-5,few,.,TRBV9,CASSPGVDSNQPQHF,TGTGCCAGCAGCCCGGGGGTTGATAGCAATCAGCCCCAGCATTTT
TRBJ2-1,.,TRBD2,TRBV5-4,CASSSRLASYNEQFF,TGTGCCAGCAGCTCGCGACTAGCCAGCTACAATGAGCAGTTCTTC
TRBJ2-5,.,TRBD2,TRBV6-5,CASQPGTTRIAQYF,TGTGCCAGTCAACCCGGGACTACCAGGATAGCCCAGTACTTC
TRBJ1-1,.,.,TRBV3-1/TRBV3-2,CASSHGGFRNTEAFF,TGTGCCAGCAGCCACGGGGGGTTCAGGAACACTGAAGCTTTCTTT
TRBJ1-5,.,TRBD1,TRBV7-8,CASSSSLRDRSNQPQHF,TGTGCCAGCAGCTCCAGCCTCCGGGACAGATCCAATCAGCCCCAGCATTTT
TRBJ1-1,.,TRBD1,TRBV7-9,CASRLSGTANLLENTEAFF,TGTGCCAGCAGACTTTCCGGGACAGCCAACCTGCTAGAGAACACTGAAGCTTTCTTT
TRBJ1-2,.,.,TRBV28,CASSRGNYGYTF,TGTGCCAGCAGTAGGGGGAACTATGGCTACACCTTC